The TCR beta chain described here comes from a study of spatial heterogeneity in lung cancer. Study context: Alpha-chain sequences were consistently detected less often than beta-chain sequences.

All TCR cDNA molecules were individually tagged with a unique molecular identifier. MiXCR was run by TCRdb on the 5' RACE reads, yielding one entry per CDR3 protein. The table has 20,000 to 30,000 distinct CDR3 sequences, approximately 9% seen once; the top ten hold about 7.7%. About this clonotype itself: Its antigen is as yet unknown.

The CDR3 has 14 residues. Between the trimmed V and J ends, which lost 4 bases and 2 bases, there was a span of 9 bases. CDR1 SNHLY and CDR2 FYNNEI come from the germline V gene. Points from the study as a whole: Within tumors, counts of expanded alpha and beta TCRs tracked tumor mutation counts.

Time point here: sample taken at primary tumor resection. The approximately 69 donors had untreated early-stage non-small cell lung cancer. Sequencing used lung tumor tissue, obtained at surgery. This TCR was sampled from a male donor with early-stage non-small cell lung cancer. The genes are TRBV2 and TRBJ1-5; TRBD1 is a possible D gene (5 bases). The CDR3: CASSADRGNQPQHF. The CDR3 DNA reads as TGTGCCAGCAGTGCTGACAGAGGCAATCAGCCCCAGCATTTT.